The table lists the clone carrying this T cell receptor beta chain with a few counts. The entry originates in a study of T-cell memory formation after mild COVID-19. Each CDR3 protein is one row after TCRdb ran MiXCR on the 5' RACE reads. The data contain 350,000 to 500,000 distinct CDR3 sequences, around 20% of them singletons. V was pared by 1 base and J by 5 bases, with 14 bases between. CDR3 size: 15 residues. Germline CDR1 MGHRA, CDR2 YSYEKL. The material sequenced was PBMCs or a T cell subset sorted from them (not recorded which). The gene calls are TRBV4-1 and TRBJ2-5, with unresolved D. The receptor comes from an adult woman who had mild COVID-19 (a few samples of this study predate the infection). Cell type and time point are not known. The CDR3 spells CASSQVIRAQETQYF. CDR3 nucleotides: TGCGCCAGCAGCCAAGTCATAAGGGCCCAGGAGACCCAGTACTTC.